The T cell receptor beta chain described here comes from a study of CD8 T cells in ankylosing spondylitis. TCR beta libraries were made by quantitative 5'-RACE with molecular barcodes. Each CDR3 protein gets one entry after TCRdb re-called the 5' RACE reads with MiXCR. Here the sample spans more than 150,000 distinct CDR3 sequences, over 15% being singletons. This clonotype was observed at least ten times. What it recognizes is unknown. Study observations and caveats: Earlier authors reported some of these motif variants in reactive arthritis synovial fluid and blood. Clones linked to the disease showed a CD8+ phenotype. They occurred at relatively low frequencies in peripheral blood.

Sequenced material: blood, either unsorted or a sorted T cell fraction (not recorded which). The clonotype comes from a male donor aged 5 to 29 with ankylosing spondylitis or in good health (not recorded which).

The CDR3 region has the DNA TGTGCCAGCACCCTGTCGGGAGTCGATGAGCAGTTCTTC. Protein sequence: CASTLSGVDEQFF. The chain has TRBV2 and TRBJ2-1; a weak D match, TRBD2 (6 bases). The CDR3 loop spans 13 amino acids. Germline assignment: CDR1 SNHLY and CDR2 FYNNEI. V lost 7 bases and J 8 bases, leaving 15 bases between the germline ends. Variable domain in full (rest from reference TRBV2 and TRBJ2-1): EPEVTQTPSHQVTQMGQEVILRCVPISNHLYFYWYRQILGQKVEFLVSFYNNEISEKSEIFDDQFSVERPDGSNFTLKIRSTKLEDSAMYFCASTLSGVDEQFFGPGTRLTVL.